This T cell receptor (beta chain) was obtained from a study of T cell responses to AZD1222 COVID-19 vaccine. General study findings and limits: Clonal diversity was possibly underestimated, and the donors were mostly white British, with more females.

Assay used: immunoSEQ multiplex PCR; TCRdb lists only in-frame clones, some missing. Of tens of thousands of clones in the sample, around 84% are singletons; the top ten hold 10%. CDR3 length equals 13 residues. Unmatched junction bases numbered 3, after V lost 0 bases and J lost 9 bases. In germline, CDR1 is KGHSH, CDR2 LQKENI. Note on this clone: What it binds is unknown.

The material was peripheral blood, obtained on day 0 of AZD1222 vaccination. V is TRBV18 and J is TRBJ2-3, with 7 positions matching TRBD2. The sequence came from an adult in good health. CDR3 sequence (DNA): TGTGCCAGCTCACCACCCCGGGGGGAGACGCAGTATTTT. Translating gives CASSPPRGETQYF.